The text below deals with one TCR beta chain. Its matching antigen is unknown. The V and J ends lost 5 bases and 4 bases, in that order; junction bases with no gene match: 8. The CDR3 has 15 amino acids. CDR1 is MNHEY, CDR2 SVGEGT, per germline. This entry is derived from a study of T cell responses to AZD1222 COVID-19 vaccine. Data came from immunoSEQ multiplex PCR; TCRdb stores just in-frame clones and leaves some out. The sample includes around 110,000 clones, 80% to 85% of them seen just once. Study-level results: The study identified only six AZD1222 recipients as seropositive at baseline. Unmutated variant regions are reportedly the target of nearly half of TCRs that are spike-specific. Clonal diversity was possibly underestimated, and the donors were mostly white British, with more females. None of the repertoires were sampled until the peak T cell response had passed.

Source: peripheral blood, taken on day 0 of AZD1222 vaccination. V is TRBV6-2 or TRBV6-3 and J is TRBJ2-1; 7 bases agree with TRBD2. This clonotype originated in an adult in good health. CDR3 in DNA: TGTGCCAGCAGTCCACCTGGACTAGAGTACAATGAGCAGTTCTTC. Protein: CASSPPGLEYNEQFF.